One sample yielded the 24 T cell receptor beta chains listed below, sequenced in a study of blood T cell repertoires in COVID-19. Profiling relied on immunoSEQ multiplex PCR, and the TCRdb table lists in-frame clones only, not all of them. The profile shows approximately 180,000 clones, over 80% of them singletons. Material: peripheral blood. These receptors all stem from a woman in her thirties or forties with COVID-19, enrolled during active disease.

In DNA, the CDR3 is TGTGCCAGCAGTTTCCCCGGGGTAGACCCCACCGGGGAGCTGTTTTTT. This sequence encodes CASSFPGVDPTGELFF. The V call is TRBV28, the J call TRBJ2-2; weak D call: TRBD2 (5 bases). The CDR3 is made up of 16 amino acids. V lost 3 bases to trimming and J lost 4 bases, with 15 bases between them. The germline V gene has CDR1 MDHEN and CDR2 SYDVKM.

The chain links TRBV10-3 to TRBJ1-1; a weak D match, TRBD1 (5 bases). Per germline, CDR1 ENHRY and CDR2 SYGVKD. The CDR3 is 13 amino acids. V dropped 2 bases and J dropped 4 bases, with 8 bases sitting between them. The CDR3 DNA is TGTGCCATCAGTGAGGGGGCCGGCACTGAAGCTTTCTTT. Translation gives CAISEGAGTEAFF.

This chain joins TRBV3-1 (or the pseudogene TRBV3-2) and TRBJ2-6; 8 positions match TRBD2. The germline CDR1 and CDR2 sequences are LGHDT and YNNKEL (reference sequence). Trimming cost V 1 base and J 3 bases; bases outside gene matches: 5. This CDR3 has 17 amino acids. The DNA of the CDR3 is TGTGCCAGCAGCCAAGCCGGGGGGGTCTTTGGGGCCAACGTCCTGACTTTC. Translation: CASSQAGGVFGANVLTF.

The chain couples TRBV10-2 to TRBJ1-1; D possibly corresponds to TRBD1 (5 bases). The CDR3 has 15 amino acids. Germline lookup yields CDR1 WSHSY and CDR2 SAAADI. Trimming pared 3 bases from V and 5 bases from J, leaving 16 bases between. This chain's CDR3 is CASSEVRGGETEAFF. Here the CDR3 DNA reads TGCGCCAGCAGTGAAGTCCGCGGGGGAGAGACTGAAGCTTTCTTT.

The CDR3 is CASSTGDPSSFF. The CDR3 DNA reads as TGTGCCAGCAGCACAGGGGATCCCTCATCTTTCTTT. The chain links TRBV19 to TRBJ1-1; 7 bases are shared with TRBD1. With V trimmed by 9 bases and J by 12 bases, 13 bases remained unmatched. Looked up from germline, CDR1 is LNHDA and CDR2 is SQIVND (reference sequence). CDR3 length: 12 amino acids.

The V call is TRBV11-2, the J call TRBJ2-5, with a weak D call TRBD2 (5 bases). Between the trimmed V and J ends, which lost 5 bases and 2 bases, there was a span of 9 bases. The CDR3 loop spans 13 amino acids. Germline V gene lookup returns CDR1 SGHAT and CDR2 FQNNGV. The CDR3 sequence: CASSRGFQETQYF. CDR3 in DNA: TGTGCCAGCAGCCGGGGATTTCAAGAGACCCAGTACTTC. Complete variable domain (other parts from reference TRBV11-2 and TRBJ2-5): EAGVAQSPRYKIIEKRQSVAFWCNPISGHATLYWYQQILGQGPKLLIQFQNNGVVDDSQLPKDRFSAERLKGVDSTLKIQPAKLEDSAVYLCASSRGFQETQYFGPGTRLLVL.

The chain couples TRBV25-1 to TRBJ2-1; 10 bases are a match to TRBD2. CDR1 and CDR2 from the germline V gene are MGHDK and SYGVNS. After removal of 6 bases from V and 0 bases from J, the junction contained 5 bases not matched to a gene. The CDR3 totals 16 residues. The CDR3 sequence: CASRRASGSSYNEQFF. CDR3 sequence (DNA): TGTGCCAGCAGACGAGCTAGCGGGAGCTCCTACAATGAGCAGTTCTTC.

The rearrangement uses TRBV4-1 and TRBJ1-1; 7 bases align to TRBD1. Germline trimming cut 2 bases from V and 7 bases from J; bases unmatched to any gene: 4. Germline loops: CDR1 MGHRA, CDR2 YSYEKL. The CDR3 length is 13 residues. The CDR3 region has the DNA TGCGCCAGCAGCCAAATCCGGGACAGTGAAGCTTTCTTT. Translated, it gives CASSQIRDSEAFF.

There are a few counts of this clone. The chain uses TRBV7-3 and TRBJ2-7, with TRBD1 as a possible D gene (6 bases). Germline V CDR1 and CDR2: SGHTA, FQGTGA. The ends were cut back, 5 bases at V and 3 bases at J, with 17 bases in the middle. The CDR3 is made up of 15 amino acids. CDR3 residues: CASSARPDSIYEQYF. In DNA, the CDR3 is TGTGCCAGCAGCGCAAGGCCGGACAGCATCTACGAGCAGTACTTC.

The V and J genes are TRBV7-6 and TRBJ1-2, with 8 nucleotides matching TRBD1. V lost 0 bases and J lost 6; bases outside the gene matches: 6. The length of the CDR3 is 15 residues. The germline gives CDR1 SGHVS, CDR2 FNYEAQ. The DNA of the CDR3 is TGTGCCAGCAGCTTAGCGCAGGGGGCGCCCGATGGCTACACCTTC. Amino acids: CASSLAQGAPDGYTF.

The chain carries TRBV7-2 and TRBJ1-4; tentatively, D is TRBD1 (5 bases). The CDR3 contains 16 residues. V was shortened by 6 bases and J by 8 bases, with 22 bases between the two germline ends. The germline V gene has CDR1 SGHTA and CDR2 FQGNSA. The CDR3 loop reads CASSSGKGPKGEKLFF. CDR3 nucleotide sequence: TGTGCCAGCAGTTCTGGGAAGGGGCCTAAGGGGGAAAAACTGTTTTTT.

The chain carries TRBV19 and TRBJ2-5; 9 positions match TRBD2. Per germline, CDR1 LNHDA and CDR2 SQIVND (reference sequence). Trimming took 1 base from V and 2 from J; bases not matched to a gene: 5. The CDR3 is 16 amino acids. The CDR3 here is CASSIGSGGLQETQYF. DNA for the CDR3: TGTGCCAGTAGTATAGGTAGCGGGGGATTACAAGAGACCCAGTACTTC.

The chain recombines TRBV24-1 with TRBJ1-1; 10 bases are shared with TRBD1. V gave up 3 bases and J gave up 13 bases; unmatched junction bases: 7. Germline CDR1 is KGHDR and CDR2 is SFDVKD. The CDR3 runs to 13 residues. In DNA, the CDR3 is TGTGCCACCAGTGATCCGTGGACAGGGGGAGTTTTCTTT. Translating it yields CATSDPWTGGVFF.

Only a few counts were recorded for this clone. The rearrangement joins TRBV14 to TRBJ1-4; TRBD1 aligns across 8 bases. The CDR3 consists of 14 residues. V dropped 4 bases and J dropped 7; count of bases not matched to a gene: 5. Germline V gives CDR1 SGHDN, CDR2 FVKESK. CDR3 DNA sequence: TGTGCCAGCAGCCGACAGGGGACGGGTGAAAAACTGTTTTTT. It encodes CASSRQGTGEKLFF. The complete variable domain, with remaining parts taken from reference TRBV14 and TRBJ1-4, reads EAGVTQFPSHSVIEKGQTVTLRCDPISGHDNLYWYRRVMGKEIKFLLHFVKESKQDESGMPNNRFLAERTGGTYSTLKVQPAELEDSGVYFCASSRQGTGEKLFFGSGTQLSVL.

The chain carries TRBV6-5 and TRBJ1-5, with unresolved D. Germline CDR1 and CDR2: MNHEY and SVGAGI. V shed 5 bases and J shed 8 bases, with 19 bases lying between them. The CDR3 extends over 15 amino acids. CDR3 coding DNA: TGTGCCAGCAGTAGAGGAGGTTCTAGCGGGAAGCCCCAGCATTTT. Its protein is CASSRGGSSGKPQHF.

The chain employs TRBV5-4 and TRBJ2-3; 16 nucleotides align to TRBD2. CDR3 length equals 18 residues. With 4 bases clipped from V and 0 bases from J, the junction kept 5 bases outside the gene matches. Germline V gene sequence: CDR1 SGHNT, CDR2 YYREEE (reference sequence). The CDR3 bases are TGTGCCAGCAGCCCGGGACTAGCGGGAGGGGTTAGCACAGATACGCAGTATTTT. Translating it yields CASSPGLAGGVSTDTQYF.

Within the sample, this clone is medium-sized (0.01 to 0.1%). The chain recombines TRBV7-9 with TRBJ1-6; D is unresolved. The V gene lost 5 bases and the J gene lost 7 bases, with 3 bases spanning the gap. CDR3 size: 11 residues. CDR1 and CDR2 from the germline V gene are SEHNR and FQNEAQ (reference sequence). CDR3: CASSQNSPLHF. CDR3 in DNA: TGTGCCAGCAGCCAGAATTCACCCCTCCACTTT.

This clone showed up just once. The V gene is TRBV9, the J gene TRBJ2-5; no definite D call. Germline-derived CDR1 and CDR2 are SGDLS and YYNGEE. Trimming pared 0 bases from V and 4 bases from J, leaving 7 bases between. The CDR3 spans 13 residues. The CDR3 DNA reads TGTGCCAGCAGCGTAGCTGTAGTAGAGACCCAGTACTTC. Its protein product is CASSVAVVETQYF.

The genes are TRBV5-1 and TRBJ1-1; 8 nucleotides line up with TRBD1. Germline CDR1 SGHRS, CDR2 YFSETQ. Trimming at V came to 2 bases and at J to 3 bases, leaving 3 bases not matched to a gene. The CDR3 runs 14 residues. The CDR3 sequence is CASSFQTGDTEAFF. The CDR3 DNA is TGCGCCAGCAGCTTTCAGACAGGGGACACTGAAGCTTTCTTT.

The chain is built from TRBV20-1 and TRBJ1-1; D perhaps matches TRBD1 (6 bases). Between the trimmed V and J ends, which lost 6 bases and 14 bases, there was a span of 19 bases. The CDR3 contains 11 residues. Germline V lookup: CDR1 DFQATT, CDR2 SNEGSKA (reference sequence). The CDR3 DNA reads TGCAGTGCCAAAAAACACAGGGAAGGATTCTTT. Translating gives CSAKKHREGFF.

The genes are TRBV28 and TRBJ2-5; no clear D gene. The germline CDR1 and CDR2 sequences are MDHEN and SYDVKM. Trimming pared 5 bases from V and 3 bases from J, leaving 10 bases between. The CDR3 loop spans 13 amino acids. CDR3 amino acids: CASSRVLEETQYF. In DNA form, the CDR3 reads TGTGCCAGCAGTCGCGTCCTAGAAGAGACCCAGTACTTC.

This clone has just one count. The same CDR3 arises from other DNA sequences in this sample as well. The chain carries TRBV19 and TRBJ2-5; 9 nucleotides line up with TRBD1. Germline V gene lookup returns CDR1 LNHDA and CDR2 SQIVND (reference sequence). The CDR3 consists of 14 residues. V lost 3 bases, J lost 2 bases, and 1 base stayed unmatched. The CDR3 region has the DNA TGTGCCAGTAGTATTGGACAGGGGCAAGAGACCCAGTACTTC. Its protein product is CASSIGQGQETQYF.

The V and J genes are TRBV7-9 and TRBJ1-1; TRBD1 might be the D (6 bases). The ends were cut back, 5 bases at V and 1 base at J, with 20 bases in the middle. This CDR3 is built from 17 residues. CDR1 SEHNR and CDR2 FQNEAQ come from the germline V gene (reference sequence). The CDR3 here is CASSHLARGWRNTEAFF. The CDR3 DNA is TGTGCCAGCAGCCATCTCGCCAGGGGCTGGAGGAACACTGAAGCTTTCTTT.

This clone has more than one count but fewer than ten. The rearrangement joins TRBV7-3 to TRBJ2-3; 11 nucleotides agree with TRBD2. From germline, CDR1 is SGHTA and CDR2 FQGTGA. This CDR3 spans 18 amino acids. Trimming at V came to 4 bases and at J to 4 bases, leaving 13 bases not matched to a gene. The CDR3 reads CASSSYIPGTSGSDTQYF. CDR3 bases: TGTGCCAGCAGCTCCTACATACCCGGGACTAGCGGTTCAGATACGCAGTATTTT.